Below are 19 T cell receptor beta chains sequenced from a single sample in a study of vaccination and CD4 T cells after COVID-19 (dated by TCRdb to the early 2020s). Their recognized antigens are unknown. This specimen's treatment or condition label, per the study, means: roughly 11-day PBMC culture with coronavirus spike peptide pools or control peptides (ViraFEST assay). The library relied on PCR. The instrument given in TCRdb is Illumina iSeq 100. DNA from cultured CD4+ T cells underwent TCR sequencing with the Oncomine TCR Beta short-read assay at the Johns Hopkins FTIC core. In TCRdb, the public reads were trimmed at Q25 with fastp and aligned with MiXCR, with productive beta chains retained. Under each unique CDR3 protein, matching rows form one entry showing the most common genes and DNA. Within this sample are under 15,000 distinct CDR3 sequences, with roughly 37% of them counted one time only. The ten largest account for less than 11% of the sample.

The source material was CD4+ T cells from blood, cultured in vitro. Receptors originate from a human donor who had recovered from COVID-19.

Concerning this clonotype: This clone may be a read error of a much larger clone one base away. CDR3 region: CSARDMSYSSQPQHF. As DNA, the CDR3 is TGCAGTGCTAGAGATATGAGCTATAGCAGTCAGCCCCAGCATTTT. The chain uses TRBV20-1 and TRBJ1-5; no reliable D call. This CDR3 comprises 15 residues. Germline CDR1 reads DFQATT; CDR2 reads SNEGSKA (reference sequence).

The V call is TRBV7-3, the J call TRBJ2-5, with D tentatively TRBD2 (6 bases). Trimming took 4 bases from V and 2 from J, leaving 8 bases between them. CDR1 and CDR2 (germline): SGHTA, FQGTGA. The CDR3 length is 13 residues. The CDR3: CASSSGGQETQYF. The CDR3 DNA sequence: TGTGCCAGCAGCTCCGGGGGACAAGAGACCCAGTACTTC.

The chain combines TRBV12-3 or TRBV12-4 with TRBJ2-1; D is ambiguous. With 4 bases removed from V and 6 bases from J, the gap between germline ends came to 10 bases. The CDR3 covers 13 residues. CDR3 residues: CASSSRLGNEQFF. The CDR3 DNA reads TGTGCCAGCAGTTCAAGATTGGGCAATGAGCAGTTCTTC.

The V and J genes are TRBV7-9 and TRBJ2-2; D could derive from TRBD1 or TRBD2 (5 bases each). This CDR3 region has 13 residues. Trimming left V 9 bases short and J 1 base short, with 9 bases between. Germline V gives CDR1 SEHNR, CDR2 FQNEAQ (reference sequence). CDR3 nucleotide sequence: TGTGCCAGGAGAGGGGAGAACACCGGGGAGCTGTTTTTT. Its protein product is CARRGENTGELFF.

CDR3 sequence (DNA): TGTGCCTGGAAGCTCCAGGGGAGTGAAAAACTGTTTTTT. It yields the protein CAWKLQGSEKLFF. V usage is TRBV30 and J usage is TRBJ1-4; D possibly corresponds to TRBD1 (6 bases). Trimming took 4 bases from V and 7 from J, leaving 13 bases between them. The length of the CDR3 is 13 residues. CDR1 is GTSNPN and CDR2 is SVGIG in the germline V gene (reference sequence).

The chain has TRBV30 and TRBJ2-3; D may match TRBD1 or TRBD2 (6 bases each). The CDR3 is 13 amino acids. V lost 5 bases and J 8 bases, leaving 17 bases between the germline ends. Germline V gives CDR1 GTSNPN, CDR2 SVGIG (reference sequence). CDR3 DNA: TGTGCCTGGGGGGGGCAGGGTGCCGTTACGCAGTATTTT. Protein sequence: CAWGGQGAVTQYF.

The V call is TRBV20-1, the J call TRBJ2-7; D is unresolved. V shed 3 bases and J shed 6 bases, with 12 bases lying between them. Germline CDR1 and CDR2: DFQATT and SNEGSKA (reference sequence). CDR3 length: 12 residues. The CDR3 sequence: CSASSLAGEQYF. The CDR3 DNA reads TGCAGTGCTAGTAGCTTAGCCGGCGAGCAGTACTTC.

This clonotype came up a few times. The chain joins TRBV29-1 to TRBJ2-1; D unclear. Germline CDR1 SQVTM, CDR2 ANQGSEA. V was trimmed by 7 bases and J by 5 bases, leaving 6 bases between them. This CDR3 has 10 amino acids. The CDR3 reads CSGAHNEQFF. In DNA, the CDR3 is TGCAGCGGTGCCCACAATGAGCAGTTCTTC.

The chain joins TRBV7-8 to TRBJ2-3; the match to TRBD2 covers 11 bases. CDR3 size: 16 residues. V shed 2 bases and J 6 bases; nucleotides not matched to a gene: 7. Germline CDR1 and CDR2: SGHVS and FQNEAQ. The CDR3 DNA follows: TGTGCCAGCAGCTTATCGCTAGCGGGAGGAGGGGATACGCAGTATTTT. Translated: CASSLSLAGGGDTQYF.

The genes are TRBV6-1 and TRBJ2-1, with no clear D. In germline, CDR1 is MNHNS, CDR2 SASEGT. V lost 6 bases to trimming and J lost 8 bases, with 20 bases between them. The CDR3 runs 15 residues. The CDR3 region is CASRKVLEGSHEQFF. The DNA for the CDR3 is TGTGCCAGCAGGAAGGTCTTAGAAGGGTCGCATGAGCAGTTCTTC.

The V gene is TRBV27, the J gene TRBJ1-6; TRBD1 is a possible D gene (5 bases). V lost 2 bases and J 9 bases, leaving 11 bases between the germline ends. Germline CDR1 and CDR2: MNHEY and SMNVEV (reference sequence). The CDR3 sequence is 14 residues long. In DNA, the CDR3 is TGTGCCAGCAGTTTAAGGGGTTTCGGTTCACCCCTCCACTTT. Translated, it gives CASSLRGFGSPLHF.

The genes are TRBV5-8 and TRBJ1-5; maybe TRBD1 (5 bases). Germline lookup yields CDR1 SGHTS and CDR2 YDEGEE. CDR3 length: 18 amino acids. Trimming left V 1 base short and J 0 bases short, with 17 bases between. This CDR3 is CASSLFHSGGDSNQPQHF. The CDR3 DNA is TGTGCCAGCAGCTTGTTTCACTCGGGAGGGGATAGCAATCAGCCCCAGCATTTT. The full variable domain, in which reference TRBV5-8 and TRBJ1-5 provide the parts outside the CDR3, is EAGVTQSPTHLIKTRGQQATLRCSPISGHTSVYWYQQALGLGLQFLLWYDEGEERNRGNFPPRFSGRQFPNYSSELNVNALELEDSALYLCASSLFHSGGDSNQPQHFGDGTRLSIL.

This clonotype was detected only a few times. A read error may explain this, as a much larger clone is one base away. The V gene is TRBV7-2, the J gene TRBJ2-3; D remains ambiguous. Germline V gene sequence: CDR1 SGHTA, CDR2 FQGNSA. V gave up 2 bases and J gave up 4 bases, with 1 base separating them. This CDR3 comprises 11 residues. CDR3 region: CASSLSDTQYF. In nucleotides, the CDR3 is TGTGCCAGCAGCTTATCAGATACGCAGTATTTT.

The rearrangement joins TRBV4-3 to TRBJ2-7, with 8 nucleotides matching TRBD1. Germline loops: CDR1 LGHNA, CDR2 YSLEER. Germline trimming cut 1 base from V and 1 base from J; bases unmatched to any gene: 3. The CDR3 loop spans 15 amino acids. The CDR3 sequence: CASSQVRQGSYEQYF. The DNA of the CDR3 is TGCGCCAGCAGCCAAGTGAGACAGGGGTCCTACGAGCAGTACTTC.

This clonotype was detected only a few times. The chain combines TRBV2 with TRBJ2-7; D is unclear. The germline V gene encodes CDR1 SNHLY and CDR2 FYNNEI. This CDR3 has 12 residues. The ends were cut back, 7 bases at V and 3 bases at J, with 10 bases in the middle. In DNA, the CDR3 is TGTGCCAGCACACAGAGAGACTACGAGCAGTACTTC. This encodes CASTQRDYEQYF.

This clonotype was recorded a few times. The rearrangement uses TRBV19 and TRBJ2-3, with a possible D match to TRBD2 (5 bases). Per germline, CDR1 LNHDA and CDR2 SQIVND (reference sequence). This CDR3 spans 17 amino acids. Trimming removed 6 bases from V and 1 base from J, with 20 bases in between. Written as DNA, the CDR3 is TGTGCCAGTAGCCTATCCGGGCCCGGGAAGGGCACAGATACGCAGTATTTT. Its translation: CASSLSGPGKGTDTQYF.

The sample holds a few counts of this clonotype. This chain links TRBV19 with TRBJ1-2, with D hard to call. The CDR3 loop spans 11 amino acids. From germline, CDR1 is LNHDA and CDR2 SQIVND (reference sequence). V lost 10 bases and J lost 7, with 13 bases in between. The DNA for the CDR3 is TGTGCCACCGGGTCGCGCACTGGCTACACCTTC. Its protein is CATGSRTGYTF.

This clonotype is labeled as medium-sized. The CDR3 bases are TGTGCCAGCAGCTTGCAAGGCCAGACTGAAGCTTTCTTT. Translation gives CASSLQGQTEAFF. V and J are TRBV5-4 and TRBJ1-1; D gene unclear. V lost 1 base and J 5 bases, leaving 9 bases between the germline ends. This CDR3 comprises 13 residues. Germline V lookup: CDR1 SGHNT, CDR2 YYREEE (reference sequence).

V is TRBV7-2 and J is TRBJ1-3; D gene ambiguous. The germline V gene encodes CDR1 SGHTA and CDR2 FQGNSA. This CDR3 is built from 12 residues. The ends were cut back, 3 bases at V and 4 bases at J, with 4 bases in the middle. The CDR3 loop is CASSFWGNTIYF. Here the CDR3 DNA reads TGTGCCAGCAGCTTCTGGGGAAACACCATATATTTT.